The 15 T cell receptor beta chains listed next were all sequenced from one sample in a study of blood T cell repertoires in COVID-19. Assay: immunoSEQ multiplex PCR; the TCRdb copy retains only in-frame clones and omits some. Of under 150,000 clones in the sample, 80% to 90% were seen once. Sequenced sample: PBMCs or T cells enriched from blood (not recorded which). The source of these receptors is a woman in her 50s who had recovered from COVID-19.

The CDR3 coding sequence is TGTGCCAGAAGCTTGGCCCGTGAGCGGGGGCCCCGGACAGTGAACACCGGGGAGCTGTTTTTT. This translates into CARSLARERGPRTVNTGELFF. The V gene is TRBV5-3, the J gene TRBJ2-2, with 8 bases fitting TRBD2. TRBV5-3 is marked as an open reading frame, function uncertain. The CDR3 loop spans 21 amino acids. With V trimmed by 0 bases and J by 1 base, 17 bases remained unmatched.

The CDR3 protein is CASSPPQGALETQYF. The CDR3 nucleotides read TGCGCCAGCAGCCCACCACAGGGGGCCCTGGAGACCCAGTACTTC. The rearrangement links TRBV5-1 to TRBJ2-5; 9 positions agree with TRBD1. V shed 4 bases and J 5 bases; nucleotides not matched to a gene: 9. Per germline, CDR1 SGHRS and CDR2 YFSETQ. The CDR3 covers 15 residues.

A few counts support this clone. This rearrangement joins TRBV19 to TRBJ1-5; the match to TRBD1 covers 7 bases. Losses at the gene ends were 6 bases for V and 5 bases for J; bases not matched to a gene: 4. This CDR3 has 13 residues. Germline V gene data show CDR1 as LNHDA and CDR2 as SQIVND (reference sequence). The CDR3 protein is CASSDRVDQPQHF. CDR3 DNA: TGTGCCAGTAGCGACAGGGTGGATCAGCCCCAGCATTTT.

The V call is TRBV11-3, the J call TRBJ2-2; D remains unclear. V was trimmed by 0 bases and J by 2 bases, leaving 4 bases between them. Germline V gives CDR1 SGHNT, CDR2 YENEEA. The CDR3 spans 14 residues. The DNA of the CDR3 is TGTGCCAGCAGCTTAGATTTAAACACCGGGGAGCTGTTTTTT. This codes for CASSLDLNTGELFF.

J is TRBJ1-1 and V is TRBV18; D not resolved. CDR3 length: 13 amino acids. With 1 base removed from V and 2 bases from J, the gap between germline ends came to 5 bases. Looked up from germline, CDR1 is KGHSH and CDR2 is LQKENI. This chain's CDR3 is CASSPRGNTEAFF. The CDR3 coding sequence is TGTGCCAGCTCACCACGTGGCAACACTGAAGCTTTCTTT.

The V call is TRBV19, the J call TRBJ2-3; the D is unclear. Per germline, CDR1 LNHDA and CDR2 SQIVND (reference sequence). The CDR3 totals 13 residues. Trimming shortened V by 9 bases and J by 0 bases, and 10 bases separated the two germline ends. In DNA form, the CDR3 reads TGTGCCAGCATGAGCGTGAGCACAGATACGCAGTATTTT. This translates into CASMSVSTDTQYF.

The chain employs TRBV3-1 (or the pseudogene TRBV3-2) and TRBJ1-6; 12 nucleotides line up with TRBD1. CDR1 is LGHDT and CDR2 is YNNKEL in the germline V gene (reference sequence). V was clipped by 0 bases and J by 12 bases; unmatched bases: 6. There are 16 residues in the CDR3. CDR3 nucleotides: TGTGCCAGCAGCCAAGAACGGGACAGGGGGCCTGGACCCCTCCACTTT. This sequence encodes CASSQERDRGPGPLHF.

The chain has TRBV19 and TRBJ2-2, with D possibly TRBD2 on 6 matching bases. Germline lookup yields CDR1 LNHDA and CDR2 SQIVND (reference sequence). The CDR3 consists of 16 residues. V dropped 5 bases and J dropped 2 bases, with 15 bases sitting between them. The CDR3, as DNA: TGTGCCAGTAGTTACGGGCAGGAGGGAAACACCGGGGAGCTGTTTTTT. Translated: CASSYGQEGNTGELFF.

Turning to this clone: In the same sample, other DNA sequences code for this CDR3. The CDR3 loop reads CASSLGENYGYTF. As DNA, the CDR3 is TGCGCCAGCAGCTTGGGGGAGAACTATGGCTACACCTTC. The chain carries TRBV5-1 and TRBJ1-2; D call uncertain. The length of the CDR3 is 13 residues. The V and J ends lost 0 bases and 2 bases respectively, with 5 bases between them. The germline gives CDR1 SGHRS, CDR2 YFSETQ.

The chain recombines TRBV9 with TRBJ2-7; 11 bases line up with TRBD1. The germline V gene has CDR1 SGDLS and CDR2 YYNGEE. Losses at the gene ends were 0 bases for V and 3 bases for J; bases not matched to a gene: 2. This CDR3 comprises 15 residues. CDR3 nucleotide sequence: TGTGCCAGCAGCGTAGGGGACAGGGGGTACTACGAGCAGTACTTC. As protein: CASSVGDRGYYEQYF. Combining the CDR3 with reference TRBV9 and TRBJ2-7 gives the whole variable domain DSGVTQTPKHLITATGQRVTLRCSPRSGDLSVYWYQQSLDQGLQFLIQYYNGEERAKGNILERFSAQQFPDLHSELNLSSLELGDSALYFCASSVGDRGYYEQYFGPGTRLTVT.

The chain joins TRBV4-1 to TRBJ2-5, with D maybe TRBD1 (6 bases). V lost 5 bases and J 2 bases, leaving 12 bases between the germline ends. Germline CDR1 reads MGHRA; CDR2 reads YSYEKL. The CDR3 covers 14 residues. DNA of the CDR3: TGCGCCAGCAGCTACCGGGACAATCAAGAGACCCAGTACTTC. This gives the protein CASSYRDNQETQYF.

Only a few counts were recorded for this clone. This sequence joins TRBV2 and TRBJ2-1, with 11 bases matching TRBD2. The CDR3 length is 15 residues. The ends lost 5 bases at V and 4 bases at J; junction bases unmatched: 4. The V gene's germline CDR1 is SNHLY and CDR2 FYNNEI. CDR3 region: CASSPTSGGYNEQFF. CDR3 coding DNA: TGTGCCAGCAGTCCTACTAGCGGGGGTTACAATGAGCAGTTCTTC.

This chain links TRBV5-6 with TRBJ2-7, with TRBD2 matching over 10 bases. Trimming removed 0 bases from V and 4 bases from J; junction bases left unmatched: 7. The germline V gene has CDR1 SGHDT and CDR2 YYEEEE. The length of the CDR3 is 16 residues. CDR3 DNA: TGTGCCAGCAGCTTGGAGGGTAGCGGGGGGACATACGAGCAGTACTTC. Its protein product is CASSLEGSGGTYEQYF.

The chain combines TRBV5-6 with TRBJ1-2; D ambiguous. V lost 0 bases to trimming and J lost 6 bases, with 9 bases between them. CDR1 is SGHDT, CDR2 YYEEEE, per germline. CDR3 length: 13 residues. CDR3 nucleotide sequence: TGTGCCAGCAGCTTGGATATGGGAGATGGCTACACCTTC. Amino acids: CASSLDMGDGYTF. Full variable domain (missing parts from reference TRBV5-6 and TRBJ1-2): DAGVTQSPTHLIKTRGQQVTLRCSPKSGHDTVSWYQQALGQGPQFIFQYYEEEERQRGNFPDRFSGHQFPNYSSELNVNALLLGDSALYLCASSLDMGDGYTFGSGTRLTVV.

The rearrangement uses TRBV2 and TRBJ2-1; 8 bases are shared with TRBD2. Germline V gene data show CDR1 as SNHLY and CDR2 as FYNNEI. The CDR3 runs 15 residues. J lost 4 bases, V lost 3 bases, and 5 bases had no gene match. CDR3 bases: TGTGCCAGCAGTGAGGTTCTAGCGGGTTACAATGAGCAGTTCTTC. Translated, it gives CASSEVLAGYNEQFF.